Each of the 12 T cell receptor beta chains below was sequenced from the same sample in a study of T-cell memory formation after mild COVID-19. In TCRdb, the 5' RACE reads were re-called with MiXCR into one record per CDR3 protein. The table records 250,000 to 300,000 distinct CDR3 sequences, 16% of them present only once. The sample was PBMCs or a T cell subset sorted from them (not recorded which). All receptors derive from a man aged 18 to 30 who had mild COVID-19 (a few samples of this study predate the infection). Cell type and time point are not known.

The rearrangement uses TRBV20-1 and TRBJ2-1; tentative D call: TRBD2 (5 bases). The germline CDR1 and CDR2 sequences are DFQATT and SNEGSKA (reference sequence). The CDR3 runs to 13 residues. V was clipped by 2 bases and J by 5 bases, with 10 bases between them. In DNA form, the CDR3 reads TGCAGTGCTAGATTTGAGCGGAACAATGAGCAGTTCTTC. Its translation is CSARFERNNEQFF.

V gene TRBV2 combines with J gene TRBJ2-6, with D tentatively TRBD1 (6 bases). CDR1 is SNHLY, CDR2 FYNNEI, per germline. V was shortened by 6 bases and J by 0 bases, with 9 bases between the two germline ends. CDR3 length: 15 amino acids. The CDR3 region is CASREDSSGANVLTF. As DNA, the CDR3 is TGTGCCAGCAGAGAGGACAGCTCTGGGGCCAACGTCCTGACTTTC.

The chain couples TRBV9 to TRBJ2-5, with TRBD1 matching 8 bases. V shed 4 bases, J shed 2 bases, and the junction held 10 bases outside the gene matches. This CDR3 contains 16 residues. CDR1 SGDLS and CDR2 YYNGEE come from the germline V gene. The DNA for the CDR3 is TGTGCCAGCAGCCCAATGGACAGGGCTGAACAAGAGACCCAGTACTTC. This translates into CASSPMDRAEQETQYF. The entire variable domain, with the rest obtained from reference TRBV9 and TRBJ2-5, is as follows: DSGVTQTPKHLITATGQRVTLRCSPRSGDLSVYWYQQSLDQGLQFLIQYYNGEERAKGNILERFSAQQFPDLHSELNLSSLELGDSALYFCASSPMDRAEQETQYFGPGTRLLVL.

This rearrangement joins TRBV12-3 or TRBV12-4 to TRBJ1-5; D perhaps matches TRBD1 (6 bases). V lost 5 bases to trimming and J lost 2 bases, with 13 bases between them. The CDR3 has 15 residues. The DNA for the CDR3 is TGTGCCAGCAGTCTCCAGGGGTCTGGCAATCAGCCCCAGCATTTT. Protein product: CASSLQGSGNQPQHF.

This chain links TRBV7-3 with TRBJ2-3, with D maybe TRBD1 (6 bases). Trimming removed 5 bases at V and 2 bases at J, with 11 bases between. The CDR3 runs to 14 residues. CDR1 and CDR2 (germline): SGHTA, FQGTGA. DNA of the CDR3: TGTGCCAGCAGCCCTCAGGGGCCCACAGATACGCAGTATTTT. Protein: CASSPQGPTDTQYF.

This clonotype was detected only a few times. The V gene is TRBV11-2, the J gene TRBJ2-7; 8 bases line up with TRBD1. Germline CDR1 and CDR2: SGHAT and FQNNGV. After removal of 4 bases from V and 3 bases from J, the junction contained 2 bases not matched to a gene. CDR3 size: 13 residues. CDR3: CASSSGQDYEQYV. CDR3 DNA: TGTGCCAGCAGCTCGGGACAGGACTACGAGCAGTACGTC.

The chain has TRBV7-9 and TRBJ2-5; weak D call: TRBD1 (5 bases). The germline gives CDR1 SEHNR, CDR2 FQNEAQ (reference sequence). The CDR3 sequence is 11 residues long. V lost 6 bases and J 5 bases, leaving 7 bases between the germline ends. The CDR3 region is CASRQEETQYF. For the CDR3, the DNA is TGTGCCAGCAGACAGGAGGAGACCCAGTACTTC. The full variable domain, with the rest looked up from reference TRBV7-9 and TRBJ2-5, is DTGVSQNPRHKITKRGQNVTFRCDPISEHNRLYWYRQTLGQGPEFLTYFQNEAQLEKSRLLSDRFSAERPKGSFSTLEIQRTEQGDSAMYLCASRQEETQYFGPGTRLLVL.

The chain joins TRBV7-9 to TRBJ2-3; D ambiguous. The ends were cut back, 5 bases at V and 6 bases at J, with 6 bases in the middle. Germline V gene lookup returns CDR1 SEHNR and CDR2 FQNEAQ (reference sequence). This CDR3 is built from 11 residues. The CDR3, as DNA: TGTGCCAGCAGCGGGCTGGATACGCAGTATTTT. Residues: CASSGLDTQYF.

J is TRBJ1-2 and V is TRBV10-3; weak D call: TRBD1 (6 bases). The germline V and J ends were trimmed by 6 bases and 4 bases, with 15 bases remaining between them. The CDR3 totals 14 residues. Germline CDR1 is ENHRY and CDR2 is SYGVKD. The CDR3 DNA is TGTGCCATCAGCCAGTCGGAGGGGGGCTATGGCTACACCTTC. Its translation: CAISQSEGGYGYTF.

This clonotype was observed a few times. This chain connects TRBV7-8 to TRBJ2-3; D possibly corresponds to TRBD2 (6 bases). This CDR3 comprises 11 residues. The V gene's germline CDR1 is SGHVS and CDR2 FQNEAQ. The V end lost 7 bases, the J end lost 6 bases, and 8 bases lay between the germline ends. CDR3 sequence reads: CASTGADTQYF. CDR3 in DNA: TGTGCCAGCACGGGAGCGGATACGCAGTATTTT.

This clonotype was counted ten times or more. The chain joins TRBV9 to TRBJ1-2; TRBD1 matches at 9 bases. This CDR3 spans 15 amino acids. V shed 3 bases and J 7 bases; nucleotides not matched to a gene: 10. The V gene's germline CDR1 is SGDLS and CDR2 YYNGEE. The CDR3 loop reads CASSASGTGWGGYTF. CDR3 bases: TGTGCCAGCAGCGCCTCCGGGACAGGGTGGGGTGGCTACACCTTC. The variable domain in full, with the rest retrieved from reference TRBV9 and TRBJ1-2, is DSGVTQTPKHLITATGQRVTLRCSPRSGDLSVYWYQQSLDQGLQFLIQYYNGEERAKGNILERFSAQQFPDLHSELNLSSLELGDSALYFCASSASGTGWGGYTFGSGTRLTVV.

The chain joins TRBV4-1 to TRBJ2-5, with 8 bases matching TRBD1. Per the germline V gene, CDR1 is MGHRA and CDR2 is YSYEKL. The V gene end was trimmed by 4 bases and the J gene end by 6 bases; junction bases not matched to a gene: 4. The CDR3 has 13 amino acids. Here the CDR3 reads CASSPDRDKTQYF. The CDR3 DNA is TGCGCCAGCAGCCCGGACAGGGACAAGACCCAGTACTTC.